The rows below give T cell receptor beta chains drawn from one sample of a study of shared clonotypes between healthy human individuals. Generated by immunoSEQ multiplex PCR, the TCRdb table keeps only in-frame clones and is missing some. The profile covers around 1.9 million clones, with about 92% appearing a single time and more than 1.5% taken by the ten largest. The sequencing sample was made of naive CD8+ T cells from PBMCs. Receptors originate from a man aged 18 to 35 in good health. Some clones in this sample may be carry-over from other donors' samples. Each CDR3 is given with its conserved first and last residue. The order of the fields is clone size, V gene, D gene, J gene, CDR3 DNA, CDR3 protein. A D gene is named only where the DNA matches it firmly. Only part of the rows carry a size: once, few, many, or a class if the clone is expanded.

>-|TRBV23-1|-|TRBJ1-2
TGCGCCAGCAGTCAACCCTGTGTGTGCGGCTACACCTTC
CASSQPCVCGYTF
>-|TRBV18|TRBD1|TRBJ1-5
TGTGCCAGCTCATCGATTCGGACAGGACTAAATAGCAATCAGCCCCAGCATTTT
CASSSIRTGLNSNQPQHF
>-|TRBV27|-|TRBJ2-7
TGTGCCAGCAGTTCCCGCGGCAGTTTTACCTACGAGCAGTACTTC
CASSSRGSFTYEQYF
>-|TRBV28|-|TRBJ2-7
TGTGCCAGCAGTTTATTAGTGGGGTTGGGCGAGCAGTACTTC
CASSLLVGLGEQYF
>-|TRBV28|-|TRBJ1-1
TGTGCCAGCAGTTTATATGGTGGGTTGAACACTGAAGCTTTCTTT
CASSLYGGLNTEAFF
>-|TRBV4-3|-|TRBJ1-4
TGCGCCAGCAGCCAAGGGACCGCTATTGAAAAACTGTTTTTT
CASSQGTAIEKLFF
>once|TRBV7-9|-|TRBJ2-2
TGTGCCAGCAGCCAGGGGACCGGGGAGCTGTTTTTT
CASSQGTGELFF
>-|TRBV9|TRBD1|TRBJ1-3
TGTGCCAGCAGCACAGGGGTATCTGGAAACACCATATATTTT
CASSTGVSGNTIYF
>-|TRBV9|-|TRBJ2-4
TGTGCCAGCAGCGGGCCAGGGCAGGCGGTAGCCTTC
CASSGPGQAVAF
>-|TRBV9|TRBD1|TRBJ1-6
TGTGCCAGCAGCGCCGAGGGGGACAGGGATAATTCACCCCTCCACTTT
CASSAEGDRDNSPLHF
>-|TRBV11-2|-|TRBJ2-7
TGTGCCAGCAGCTTATTCGGGGCCTCCGAGCAGTACTTC
CASSLFGASEQYF
>-|TRBV14|-|TRBJ2-1
TGTGCCAGCAGCCAAGGGTCGTGGGATGAGCAGTTCTTC
CASSQGSWDEQFF
>-|TRBV4-1|-|TRBJ2-1
TGCGCCAGCAGCCCTGGGACTGAGCAGTTCTTC
CASSPGTEQFF
>-|TRBV29-1|-|TRBJ2-7
TGCAGCGTTGGAGACCCGGCCTACGAGCAGTACTTC
CSVGDPAYEQYF
>-|TRBV28|TRBD1|TRBJ2-5
TGTGCCAGCAGTTTCGGAATCGACAGGGGGGAAGAGACCCAGTACTTC
CASSFGIDRGEETQYF
>once|TRBV7-8|TRBD2|TRBJ2-7
TGTGCCAGCAGCCTAGGACTAGCGGGAGCCCCCTCCTACGAGCAGTACTTC
CASSLGLAGAPSYEQYF
>-|TRBV9|TRBD2|TRBJ2-7
TGTGCCAGCAGCGTAGCCCTAGCGGGCGAGCAGTACTTC
CASSVALAGEQYF
>-|TRBV7-2|-|TRBJ2-5
TGTGCCAGCAGCTTCAGGGGGGGAGAGGAGACCCAGTACTTC
CASSFRGGEETQYF
>-|TRBV5-1|-|TRBJ2-7
TGCGCCAGCAGCCCAGCAGTGGGGCGATACGAGCAGTACTTC
CASSPAVGRYEQYF
>-|TRBV29-1|-|TRBJ2-7
TGCAGCGTTGCTAGGCTTGGGGAGCAGTACTTC
CSVARLGEQYF
>-|TRBV6-1|-|TRBJ1-3
TGTGCCAGCAGTGAACGGGGGGCCGGTGGAAACACCATATATTTT
CASSERGAGGNTIYF
>-|TRBV18|TRBD1|TRBJ1-2
TGTGCCAGCTCACCGGGGGACAGGGCTCATGGCTACACCTTC
CASSPGDRAHGYTF
>once|TRBV27|TRBD2|TRBJ2-7
TGTGCCAGCAGTCCGGGGACTATGTCCGAGCAGTACTTC
CASSPGTMSEQYF
>once|TRBV13|TRBD2|TRBJ2-2
TGTGCCAGCAGCTTGACTAGCGGGAGTATGCAAGGCGGGGAGCTGTTTTTT
CASSLTSGSMQGGELFF
>-|TRBV27|TRBD2|TRBJ2-7
TGTGCCAGCAGCTTAGCGGGGTCCTACGAGCAGTACTTC
CASSLAGSYEQYF
>-|TRBV7-8|-|TRBJ1-1
TGTGCCAGCAGCCCCGCCGTTATACAGCTTGAAGCTTTCTTT
CASSPAVIQLEAFF
>-|TRBV4-1|TRBD2|TRBJ2-3
TGCGCCAGCAGCCAACCCGGACTAGCGTCGACAGATACGCAGTATTTT
CASSQPGLASTDTQYF
>few|TRBV7-2|-|TRBJ1-5
TGTGCCAGCGGACCGGGAAATCAGCCCCAGCATTTT
CASGPGNQPQHF
>-|TRBV28|-|TRBJ2-3
TGTGCCAGCAGTCTCCAGGGAACAGATACGCAGTATTTT
CASSLQGTDTQYF
>-|TRBV5-1|TRBD2|TRBJ2-1
TGCGCCAGCAGCTCAACCCCTTCCTTAGCGGGGAATGAGCAGTTCTTC
CASSSTPSLAGNEQFF
>once|TRBV5-1|TRBD2|TRBJ2-5
TGCGCCAGCAGCTCCGGACTAGCGGGAAAACAAGAGACCCAGTACTTC
CASSSGLAGKQETQYF
>-|TRBV11-2|-|TRBJ2-7
TGTGCCACCCAGGCCGGGAGCTCCTACGAGCAGTACTTC
CATQAGSSYEQYF
>-|TRBV9|TRBD2|TRBJ2-1
TGTGCCAGCAGCGTAGTTAGCGGGAGGGCCGTTGAGCAGTTCTTC
CASSVVSGRAVEQFF
>-|TRBV7-6|TRBD2|TRBJ2-2
TGTGCCAGCAGCTTAGTCGAGGTCACTAGCGGGAGGATTTTGACCGGGGAGCTGTTTTTT
CASSLVEVTSGRILTGELFF
>-|TRBV27|TRBD2|TRBJ2-7
TGTGCCAGCAGATCCCGGACTAGCGGGATGGACGAGCAGTACTTC
CASRSRTSGMDEQYF
>-|TRBV2|-|TRBJ1-2
TGTGCCAGCAGTGAATACATCGGGGGGCCTTATGGCTACACCTTC
CASSEYIGGPYGYTF
>-|TRBV7-9|-|TRBJ2-7
TGTGCCAGCAGCCCGCCGGGGGTAACCTACGAGCAGTACTTC
CASSPPGVTYEQYF
>-|TRBV7-8|TRBD1|TRBJ2-3
TGTGCCAGCAGGATAACAGGGGGCCAAGATACGCAGTATTTT
CASRITGGQDTQYF
>-|TRBV4-3|-|TRBJ2-1
TGCGCCAGCAGCCTCACGGACACACTCCGGTCCTACAATGAGCAGTTCTTC
CASSLTDTLRSYNEQFF
>-|TRBV6-6|TRBD1|TRBJ2-7
TGTGCCAGCAGCTACGGGGACAGGGGGTTCTACGAGCAGTACTTC
CASSYGDRGFYEQYF
>-|TRBV9|TRBD1|TRBJ1-1
TGTGCCAGCAGCCCACTAGGGGGGACAGGGAACACTGAAGCTTTCTTT
CASSPLGGTGNTEAFF
>-|TRBV7-9|-|TRBJ2-2
TGTGCCAGCAGTCCCCGGGACGGTTACCAGGACGGGGAGCTGTTTTTT
CASSPRDGYQDGELFF
>-|TRBV11-2|TRBD1|TRBJ2-5
TGTGCCAGCAGCATTCCGGGACAGGGAGTGAAGACCCAGTACTTC
CASSIPGQGVKTQYF
>-|TRBV7-3|TRBD2|TRBJ2-1
TGTGCCAGCAGCATGCTAGCGGGAGTGGGCAATGAGCAGTTCTTC
CASSMLAGVGNEQFF
>once|TRBV27|-|TRBJ2-7
TGTGCCAGCAGTGACCGGGTCGCCCTCTACGAGCAGTACTTC
CASSDRVALYEQYF
>-|TRBV6-6|-|TRBJ1-4
TGTGCCAGCAGCCTGGACAGATGGAATGAAAAACTGTTTTTT
CASSLDRWNEKLFF
>-|TRBV4-1|-|TRBJ1-1
TGCGCCAGCAGCCGCCTACGGGAGCGCGGCACTGAAGCTTTCTTT
CASSRLRERGTEAFF
>-|TRBV4-2|-|TRBJ1-1
TGTGCCAGCAGCCAAGGACTGGAAGGAAACACTGAAGCTTTCTTT
CASSQGLEGNTEAFF
>-|TRBV7-9|TRBD1|TRBJ2-3
TGTGCCAGCAGCCTCCTGACAGGGGGTGGCACAGATACGCAGTATTTT
CASSLLTGGGTDTQYF
>-|TRBV28|-|TRBJ2-3
TGTGCCAGCAGTCCACACCAGGGTTACGAGACGCAGTATTTT
CASSPHQGYETQYF
>-|TRBV9|-|TRBJ2-5
TGTGCCAGCAGCGTAGCCCAGGGCCTAGGGGAGACCCAGTACTTC
CASSVAQGLGETQYF
>-|TRBV6-5|-|TRBJ1-3
TGTGCCAGCAGCCCAGACAGGCGCGGTGGAAACACCATATATTTT
CASSPDRRGGNTIYF
>-|TRBV19|-|TRBJ2-4
TGTGCCAGTAGACCACATTCGGATTTAGCCAAAAACATTCAGTACTTC
CASRPHSDLAKNIQYF
>once|TRBV15|-|TRBJ2-7
TGTGCCACCAGCAGAGATAAGGCGAAGGACCCCCTTGAAGAGCAGTACTTC
CATSRDKAKDPLEEQYF